This TCR beta chain stems from a study of OX40 agonist ivuxolimab in advanced cancers. About the investigation overall: Ivuxolimab, which targeted the costimulatory receptor OX40 (CD134), was an agonistic, fully human IgG2 monoclonal antibody. Intravenous ivuxolimab was administered to patients every 2 weeks at six dose levels: 0.01, 0.1, 0.3, 1.5, 3 and 10 mg/kg. Of the approximately 50 patients in dose escalation, about 20 had hepatocellular carcinoma, roughly 15 had melanoma, 9 had renal cell carcinoma and 9 had head and neck cancer. In the dose-escalation cohort, about four fifths of patients were male, and the mean age was around 65 years with a range of roughly 23 to 79. Prior anti-PD-1, anti-PD-L1 or anti-CTLA-4 therapy was permitted, and checkpoint inhibitors had been received by roughly 42% of dose-escalation patients. Three dose-escalation patients achieved partial responses, one with hepatocellular carcinoma and two with cutaneous melanoma. Peripheral TCRbeta sequencing was intended to test whether TCR sequence diversity was altered and clonal T-cell expansion was caused by ivuxolimab. The paper describes the monotherapy dose-escalation part (N = 52 patients) of the phase I trial of ivuxolimab. General study outcomes and caveats: Low levels of normalized T-cell clonal expansion were also shown by some nonresponding patients. In the 0.1-3.0 mg/kg groups, partial responders were among the patients with the lowest normalized peripheral clonal expansion, particularly in CD8+ T cells. After ivuxolimab, more expanded clones were found on average in CD8+ T cells than in CD4+ T cells. The antigen specificity of the peripheral T cells that underwent clonal expansion was not determined. Clonal expansion of both CD4+ and CD8+ blood T cells was observed from baseline to week 6 at doses 0.1 to 3.0 mg/kg.

Patients with a history of autoimmune disease or receiving systemic immunosuppression were excluded from the trial. Peripheral blood for TCR sequencing was collected from all dose cohorts at baseline, on cycle 4 day 1, and on cycle 7 day 1. The samples were taken from a phase I, first-in-human, multicenter, open-label dose-escalation trial of ivuxolimab. The trial enrolled adults with locally advanced or metastatic head and neck squamous cell, hepatocellular, melanoma or renal cell carcinoma. Before TCR sequencing, CD4+ T cells and CD8+ T cells were sorted from peripheral blood as separate populations. Genomic DNA was extracted from sorted cells for sequencing of the TCRbeta CDR3 region. The immunoSEQ Assay was used for sequencing of TCRbeta CDR3 regions. TCRdb stores this immuneACCESS table with in-frame sequences only. Part of the clones is absent; in the studies checked, under half of the shortfall reflects unresolved V genes, and no reason is known for the rest. In this sample the table shows over 45,000 clones, nearly 95% of which occur a single time. More than 15% of the sample is held by the ten biggest clonotypes.

Details on this clone: This clone's antigen is unknown. No much larger clonotype is one base removed from it; base qualities were not supplied.

The CDR1 and CDR2 encoded by the germline V gene are SQVTM and ANQGSEA. V and J are trimmed by 2 bases and 7 bases, and the gene matches miss 5 bases of the junction. Taken from cysteine to phenylalanine, the CDR3 has 13 residues. CDR3 DNA is the only sequence kept; it has 39 bases, read in frame from the first base. The sample in question was CD4+ or CD8+ T cells sorted from blood, obtained in a trial of the OX40 agonist ivuxolimab. The receptor chain draws on TRBV29-1 and TRBJ2-1, with 7 bases matching TRBD2. This sequence was found in an adult with an advanced solid tumor such as melanoma, head and neck, liver or kidney cancer. At the DNA level, the sequence is TGCAGCGTTGAATGGGCGGGAGTGAATGAGCAGTTCTTC. Translated, it gives CSVEWAGVNEQFF.